This T cell receptor (beta chain) was sequenced in a study of radiotherapy plus CTLA-4 blockade in lung cancer. Study results and caveats: Subsequent to radiotherapy plus ipilimumab, tumor-derived TCR clones underwent expansion in blood.

Assay: immunoSEQ multiplex PCR; the TCRdb copy retains only in-frame clones and omits some. The sample records some 110,000 clones, around 75% being singletons. V was trimmed by 4 bases and J by 6 bases, leaving 7 bases between them. This CDR3 is built from 13 residues. CDR1 is MRHNA, CDR2 SNTAGT, per germline. In the case of this clone: The antigen is unknown.

This chain connects TRBV6-4 to TRBJ1-6, with D perhaps TRBD1 (6 bases). The TCR originated in a human donor with non-small cell lung cancer who had a partial response to radiotherapy plus ipilimumab. Source: peripheral blood, taken from a patient treated with radiotherapy plus ipilimumab. The CDR3 nucleotides are TGTGCCAGCAGTGGGACAGTTAATTCACCCCTCCACTTT. Its translation: CASSGTVNSPLHF.